This TCR beta chain was captured by sequencing in a study of blood T cell repertoires in COVID-19. Whole-study context: The study drew acute and convalescent COVID-19 samples from the United States, Italy and Spain. PBMCs, B-cell-depleted T cells, or T cells were the source of the cDNA or gDNA that made up the material.

The Seattle patients joined while their infection was active and were tracked longitudinally afterward. In the original analysis: Estimation of nucleated cell counts was performed using reference gene primer amplification. The repertoire was sequenced with immunoSEQ multiplex PCR; TCRdb's copy has only in-frame clones and lacks some. The V and J calls and clone size are taken from that table; D and trimming were inferred from the DNA. The data contain approximately 500,000 clones, approximately 89% of them singletons. The germline gives CDR1 MDHEN, CDR2 SYDVKM. This CDR3 contains 17 residues. V trimming: 2 bases; J trimming: 2 bases; junction bases outside the gene matches: 6.

The TCR sequence derives from a man between 18 and 35 years old with COVID-19, enrolled during active disease. The sequencing sample was made of peripheral blood. The chain is built from TRBV28 and TRBJ2-5; 12 bases map to TRBD2. The CDR3 DNA sequence: TGTGCCAGCAGTTTAACCGGGACTAGCGGGCCTCAAGAGACCCAGTACTTC. It encodes CASSLTGTSGPQETQYF.